This T cell receptor (beta chain) was retrieved from a study of T cell clones after liver transplantation. Here immunoSEQ multiplex PCR was the method, and the copy in TCRdb shows in-frame clones only, minus some. The sample yields fewer than 65,000 clones, 60% to 75% seen once. The ends were cut back, 4 bases at V and 1 base at J, with 14 bases in the middle. CDR1 and CDR2 from the germline V gene are SGHTA and FQGNSA. The CDR3 consists of 16 residues. This clone turned up a few times. Sequencing used CD4+ T cells from blood, obtained at the 22-month timepoint. The genes are TRBV7-2 and TRBJ2-1, with D perhaps TRBD2 (5 bases). The clonotype comes from a human patient who received a liver transplant. T cells may partly derive from the graft donor. The CDR3 DNA sequence: TGTGCCAGCAGCTGGACTGGCTCGGGTTCCTACAATGAGCAGTTCTTC. Protein product: CASSWTGSGSYNEQFF.